This TCR beta chain comes out of a study of blood T cell repertoires in COVID-19. Profiling relied on immunoSEQ multiplex PCR, and the TCRdb table lists in-frame clones only, not all of them. The sample has about 210,000 clones, 65% to 90% seen once; the top ten hold around 9.5%. Looked up from germline, CDR1 is MGHRA and CDR2 is YSYEKL. Trimming cost V 4 bases and J 5 bases; bases outside gene matches: 7. The CDR3 extends over 16 amino acids. The chain couples TRBV4-1 to TRBJ2-2; TRBD2 matches 10 bases. Sequenced: peripheral blood. This receptor was obtained from a middle-aged man with active or convalescent COVID-19. The CDR3: CASSPKPAGGTGELFF. The CDR3 coding sequence is TGCGCCAGCAGCCCTAAGCCAGCGGGAGGGACCGGGGAGCTGTTTTTT.